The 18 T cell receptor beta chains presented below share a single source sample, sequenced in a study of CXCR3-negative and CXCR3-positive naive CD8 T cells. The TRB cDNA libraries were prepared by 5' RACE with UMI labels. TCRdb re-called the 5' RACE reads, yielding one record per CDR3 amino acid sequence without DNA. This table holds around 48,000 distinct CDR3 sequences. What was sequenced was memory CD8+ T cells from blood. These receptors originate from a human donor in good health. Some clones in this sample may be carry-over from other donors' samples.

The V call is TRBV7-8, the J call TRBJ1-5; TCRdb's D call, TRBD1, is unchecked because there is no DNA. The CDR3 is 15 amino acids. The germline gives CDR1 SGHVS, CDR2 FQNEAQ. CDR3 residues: CASRKGIFSNQPQHF.

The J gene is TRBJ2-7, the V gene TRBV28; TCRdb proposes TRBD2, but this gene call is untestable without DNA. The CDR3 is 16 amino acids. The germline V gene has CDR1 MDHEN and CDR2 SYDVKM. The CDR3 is CASNTGTASPYYEQYF.

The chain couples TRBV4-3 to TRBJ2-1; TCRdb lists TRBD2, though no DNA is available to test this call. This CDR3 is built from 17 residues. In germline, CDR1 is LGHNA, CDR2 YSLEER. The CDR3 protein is CASSQDWRTSGVNEQFF.

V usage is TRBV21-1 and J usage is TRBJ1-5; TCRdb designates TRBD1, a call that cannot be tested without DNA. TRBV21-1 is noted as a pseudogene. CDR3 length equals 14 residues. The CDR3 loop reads CAPCRGWRNQPQHF.

CDR3 in amino acids: CASSIMAGYTF. The chain recombines TRBV12-3 or TRBV12-4 with TRBJ1-2. The CDR3 is made up of 11 amino acids.

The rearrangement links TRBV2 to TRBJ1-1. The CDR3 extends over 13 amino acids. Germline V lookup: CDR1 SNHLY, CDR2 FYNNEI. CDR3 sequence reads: CASSKNGNTEAFF. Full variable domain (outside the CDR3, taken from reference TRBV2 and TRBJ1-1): EPEVTQTPSHQVTQMGQEVILRCVPISNHLYFYWYRQILGQKVEFLVSFYNNEISEKSEIFDDQFSVERPDGSNFTLKIRSTKLEDSAMYFCASSKNGNTEAFFGQGTRLTVV.

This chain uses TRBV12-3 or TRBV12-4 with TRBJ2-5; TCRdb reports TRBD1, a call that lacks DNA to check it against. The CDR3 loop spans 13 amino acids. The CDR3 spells CASRRDSQETQYF.

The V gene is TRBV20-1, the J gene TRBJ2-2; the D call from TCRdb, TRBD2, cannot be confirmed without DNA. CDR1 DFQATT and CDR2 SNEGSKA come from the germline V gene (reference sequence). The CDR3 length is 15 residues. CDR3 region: CSARPPGGLTGELFF.

Here the CDR3 reads CASSQERTGGTDTQYF. The J gene is TRBJ2-3, the V gene TRBV4-2; TCRdb's assignment of TRBD1 cannot be checked, as there is no DNA. CDR3 length: 16 residues. CDR1 LGHNA and CDR2 YNFKEQ come from the germline V gene.

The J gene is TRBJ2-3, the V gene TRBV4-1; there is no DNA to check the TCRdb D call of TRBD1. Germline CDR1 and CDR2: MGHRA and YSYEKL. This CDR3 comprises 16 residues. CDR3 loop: CASSQEEGGGSDTQYF.

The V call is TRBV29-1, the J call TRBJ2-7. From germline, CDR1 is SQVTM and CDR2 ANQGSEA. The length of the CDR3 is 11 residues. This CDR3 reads CSVEGIEGQYF.

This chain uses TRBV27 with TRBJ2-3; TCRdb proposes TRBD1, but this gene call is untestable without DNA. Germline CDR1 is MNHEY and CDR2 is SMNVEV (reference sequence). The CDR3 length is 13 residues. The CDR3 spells CASSEQGADTQYF.

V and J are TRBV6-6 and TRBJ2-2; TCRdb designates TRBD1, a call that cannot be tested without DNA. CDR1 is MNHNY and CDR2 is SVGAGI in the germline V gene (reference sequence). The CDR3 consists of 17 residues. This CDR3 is CASSYSIGGEIPGELFF.

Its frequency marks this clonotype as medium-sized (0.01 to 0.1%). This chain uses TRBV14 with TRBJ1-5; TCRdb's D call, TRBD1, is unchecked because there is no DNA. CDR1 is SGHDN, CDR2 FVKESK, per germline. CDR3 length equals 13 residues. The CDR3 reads CASSPRGAQPQHF. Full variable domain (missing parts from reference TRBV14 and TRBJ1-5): EAGVTQFPSHSVIEKGQTVTLRCDPISGHDNLYWYRRVMGKEIKFLLHFVKESKQDESGMPNNRFLAERTGGTYSTLKVQPAELEDSGVYFCASSPRGAQPQHFGDGTRLSIL.

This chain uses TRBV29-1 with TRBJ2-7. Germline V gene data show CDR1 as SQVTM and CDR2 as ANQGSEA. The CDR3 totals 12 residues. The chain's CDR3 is CSVEGTSYEQYF.

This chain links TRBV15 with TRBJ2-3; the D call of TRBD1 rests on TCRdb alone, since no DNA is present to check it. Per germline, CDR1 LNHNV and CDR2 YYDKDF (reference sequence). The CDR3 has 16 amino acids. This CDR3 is CATSTPSGRGRDTQYF.

The CDR3 sequence is CASSQVRRQGPTNEKLFF. The chain combines TRBV4-3 with TRBJ1-4; the D gene TCRdb calls, TRBD1, cannot be checked with no DNA. The germline CDR1 and CDR2 sequences are LGHNA and YSLEER. The CDR3 runs to 18 residues.

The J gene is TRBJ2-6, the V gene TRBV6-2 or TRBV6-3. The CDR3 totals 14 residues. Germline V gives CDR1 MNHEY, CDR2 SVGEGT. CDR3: CASSLDSGANVLTF.